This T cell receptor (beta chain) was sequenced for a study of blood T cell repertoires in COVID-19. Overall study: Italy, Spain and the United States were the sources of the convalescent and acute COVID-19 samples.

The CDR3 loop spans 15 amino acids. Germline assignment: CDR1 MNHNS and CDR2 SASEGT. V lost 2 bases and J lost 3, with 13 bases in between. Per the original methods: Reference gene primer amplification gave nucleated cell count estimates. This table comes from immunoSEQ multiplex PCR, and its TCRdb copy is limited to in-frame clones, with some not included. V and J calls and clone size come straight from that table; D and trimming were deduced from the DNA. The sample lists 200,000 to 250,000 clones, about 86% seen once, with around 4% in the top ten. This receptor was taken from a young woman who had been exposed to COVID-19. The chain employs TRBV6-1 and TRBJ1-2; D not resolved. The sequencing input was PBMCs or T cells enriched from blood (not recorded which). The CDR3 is CASSEYAGSDYGYTF. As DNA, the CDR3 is TGTGCCAGCAGTGAATATGCCGGGTCTGACTATGGCTACACCTTC.